This entry concerns a single T cell receptor (beta chain). The data originate from a study of blood T cell repertoires in COVID-19. As for the study in general: PBMCs, B-cell-depleted T cells, or T cells provided the cDNA or gDNA that made up the material.

Measured with immunoSEQ multiplex PCR; TCRdb has only the in-frame clones, and not every one. This sample has approximately 150,000 clones, with 80% to 90% found just once. The V segment lost 8 bases and the J segment 0 bases; nucleotides outside the gene matches: 6. CDR1 and CDR2 from the germline V gene are SGHVS and FQNEAQ. The CDR3 is made up of 14 amino acids. The source of this sequence is a woman aged 60-70 years who had recovered from COVID-19. Sequencing was performed on peripheral blood. The chain uses TRBV7-8 and TRBJ1-1; 7 nucleotides align to TRBD1. CDR3 DNA: TGTGCCAGCCATCGGGGACAGATGAACACTGAAGCTTTCTTT. This encodes CASHRGQMNTEAFF.